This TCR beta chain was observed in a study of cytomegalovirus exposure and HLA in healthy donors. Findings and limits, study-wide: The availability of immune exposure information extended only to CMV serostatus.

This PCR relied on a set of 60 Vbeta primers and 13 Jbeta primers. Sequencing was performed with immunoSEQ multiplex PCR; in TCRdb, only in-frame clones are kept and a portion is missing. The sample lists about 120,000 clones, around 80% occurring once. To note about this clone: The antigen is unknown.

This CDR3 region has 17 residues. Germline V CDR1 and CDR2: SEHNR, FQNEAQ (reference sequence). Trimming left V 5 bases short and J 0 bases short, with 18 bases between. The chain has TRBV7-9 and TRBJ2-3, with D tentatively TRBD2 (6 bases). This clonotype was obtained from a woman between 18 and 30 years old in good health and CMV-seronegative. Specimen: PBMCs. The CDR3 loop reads CASSRPSGVVSTDTQYF. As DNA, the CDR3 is TGTGCCAGCAGCCGACCGTCGGGGGTGGTGAGCACAGATACGCAGTATTTT.